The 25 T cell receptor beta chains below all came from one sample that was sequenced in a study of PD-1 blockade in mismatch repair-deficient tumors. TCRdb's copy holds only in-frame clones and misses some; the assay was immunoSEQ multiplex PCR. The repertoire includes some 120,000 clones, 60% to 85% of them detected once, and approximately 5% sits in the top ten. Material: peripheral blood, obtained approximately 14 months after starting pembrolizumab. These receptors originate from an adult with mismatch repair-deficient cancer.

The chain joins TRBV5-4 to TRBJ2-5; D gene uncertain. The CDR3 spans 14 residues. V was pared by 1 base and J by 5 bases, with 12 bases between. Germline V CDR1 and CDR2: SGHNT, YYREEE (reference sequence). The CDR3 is CASSLRDLGETQYF. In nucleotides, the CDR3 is TGTGCCAGCAGCTTGAGGGATTTAGGCGAGACCCAGTACTTC. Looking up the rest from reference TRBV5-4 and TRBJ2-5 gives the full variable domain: ETGVTQSPTHLIKTRGQQVTLRCSSQSGHNTVSWYQQALGQGPQFIFQYYREEENGRGNFPPRFSGLQFPNYSSELNVNALELDDSALYLCASSLRDLGETQYFGPGTRLLVL.

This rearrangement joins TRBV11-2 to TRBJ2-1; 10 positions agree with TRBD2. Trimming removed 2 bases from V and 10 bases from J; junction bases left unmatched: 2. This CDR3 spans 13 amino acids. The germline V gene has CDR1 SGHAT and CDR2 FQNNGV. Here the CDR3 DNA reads TGTGCCAGCAGCTTACAGCGGGAGGGCGAGCAGTTCTTC. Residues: CASSLQREGEQFF.

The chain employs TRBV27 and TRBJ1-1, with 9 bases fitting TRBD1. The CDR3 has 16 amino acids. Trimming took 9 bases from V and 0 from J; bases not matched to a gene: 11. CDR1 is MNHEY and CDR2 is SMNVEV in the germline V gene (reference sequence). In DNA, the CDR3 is TGTGCCAGAGACGGCCGGGACAGGGACCTGAACACTGAAGCTTTCTTT. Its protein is CARDGRDRDLNTEAFF.

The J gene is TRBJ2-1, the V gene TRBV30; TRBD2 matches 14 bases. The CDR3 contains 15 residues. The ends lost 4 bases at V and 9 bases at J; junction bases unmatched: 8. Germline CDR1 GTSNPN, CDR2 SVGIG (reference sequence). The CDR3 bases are TGTGCCTGGACGATTGGACTAGCGGGAGGTGTTGAGCAGTTCTTC. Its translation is CAWTIGLAGGVEQFF.

CDR3 amino acids: CASSSTAYGYTF. The CDR3 DNA follows: TGTGCCAGCAGCTCGACAGCCTATGGCTACACCTTC. This chain uses TRBV7-6 with TRBJ1-2; TRBD1 is a possible D gene (5 bases). Trimming removed 4 bases from V and 4 bases from J, with 7 bases in between. Germline V CDR1 and CDR2: SGHVS, FNYEAQ. The CDR3 contains 12 residues.

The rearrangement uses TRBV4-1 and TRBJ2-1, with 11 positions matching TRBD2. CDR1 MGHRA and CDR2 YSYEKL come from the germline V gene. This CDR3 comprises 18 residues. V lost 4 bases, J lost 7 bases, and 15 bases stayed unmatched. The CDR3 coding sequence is TGCGCCAGCAGCCCAATTGTCTTCCCCGGACTAGCGGGTAATGAGCAGTTCTTC. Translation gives CASSPIVFPGLAGNEQFF.

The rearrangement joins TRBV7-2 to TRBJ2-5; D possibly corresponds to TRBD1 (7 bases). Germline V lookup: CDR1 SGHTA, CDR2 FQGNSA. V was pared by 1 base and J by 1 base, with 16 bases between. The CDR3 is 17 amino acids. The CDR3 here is CASSLGGQGGSQETQYF. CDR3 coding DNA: TGTGCCAGCAGCTTAGGGGGGCAGGGGGGATCCCAAGAGACCCAGTACTTC.

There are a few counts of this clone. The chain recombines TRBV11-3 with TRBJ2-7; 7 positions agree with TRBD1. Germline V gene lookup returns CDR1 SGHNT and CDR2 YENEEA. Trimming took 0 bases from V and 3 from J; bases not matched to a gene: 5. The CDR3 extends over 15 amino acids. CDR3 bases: TGTGCCAGCAGCTTAGAGACAGGGACGGGCTACGAGCAGTACTTC. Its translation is CASSLETGTGYEQYF.

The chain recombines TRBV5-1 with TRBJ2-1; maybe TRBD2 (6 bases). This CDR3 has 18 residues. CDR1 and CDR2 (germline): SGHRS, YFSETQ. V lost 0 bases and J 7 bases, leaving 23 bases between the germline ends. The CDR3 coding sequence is TGCGCCAGCAGCTTGGCTTGGGGAGCGGGCCAACTCGAAAATGAGCAGTTCTTC. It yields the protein CASSLAWGAGQLENEQFF.

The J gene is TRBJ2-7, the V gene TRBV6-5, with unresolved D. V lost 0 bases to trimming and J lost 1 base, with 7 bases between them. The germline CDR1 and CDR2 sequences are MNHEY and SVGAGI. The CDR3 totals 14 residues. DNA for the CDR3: TGTGCCAGCAGTTACTCGCCAGCTTCCTACGAGCAGTACTTC. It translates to CASSYSPASYEQYF.

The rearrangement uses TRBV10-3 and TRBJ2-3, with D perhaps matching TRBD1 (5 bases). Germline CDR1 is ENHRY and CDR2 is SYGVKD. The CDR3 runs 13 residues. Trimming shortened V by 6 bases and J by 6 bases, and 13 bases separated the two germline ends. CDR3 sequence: CAISQGQGDTQYF. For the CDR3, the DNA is TGTGCCATCAGCCAAGGCCAGGGCGATACGCAGTATTTT.

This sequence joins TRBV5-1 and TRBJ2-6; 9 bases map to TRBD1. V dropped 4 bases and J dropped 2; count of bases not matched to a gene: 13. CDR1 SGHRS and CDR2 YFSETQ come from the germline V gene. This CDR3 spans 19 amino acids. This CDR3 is CASSIFRDRERAGANVLTF. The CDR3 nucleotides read TGCGCCAGCAGCATCTTTCGGGACAGGGAGAGGGCTGGGGCCAACGTCCTGACTTTC.

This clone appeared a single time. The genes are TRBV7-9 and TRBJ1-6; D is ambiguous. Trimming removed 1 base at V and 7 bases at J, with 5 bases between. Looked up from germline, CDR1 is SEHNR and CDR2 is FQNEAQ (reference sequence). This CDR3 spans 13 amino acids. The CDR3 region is CASSLEGNSPLHF. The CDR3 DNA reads TGTGCCAGCAGCTTAGAGGGAAATTCACCCCTCCACTTT.

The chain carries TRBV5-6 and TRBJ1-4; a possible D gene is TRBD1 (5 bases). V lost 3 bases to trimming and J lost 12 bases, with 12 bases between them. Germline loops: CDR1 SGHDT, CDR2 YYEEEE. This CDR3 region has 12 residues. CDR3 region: CASSWGLGELFF. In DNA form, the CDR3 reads TGTGCCAGCAGCTGGGGCCTGGGGGAACTGTTTTTT. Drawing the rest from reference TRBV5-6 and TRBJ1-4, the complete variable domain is DAGVTQSPTHLIKTRGQQVTLRCSPKSGHDTVSWYQQALGQGPQFIFQYYEEEERQRGNFPDRFSGHQFPNYSSELNVNALLLGDSALYLCASSWGLGELFFGSGTQLSVL.

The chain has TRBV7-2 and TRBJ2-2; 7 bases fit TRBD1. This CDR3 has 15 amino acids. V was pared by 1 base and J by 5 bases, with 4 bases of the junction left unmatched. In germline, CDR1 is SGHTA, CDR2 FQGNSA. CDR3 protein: CASSLGSRGTGELFF. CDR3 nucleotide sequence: TGTGCCAGCAGCTTAGGTTCCAGGGGGACCGGGGAGCTGTTTTTT.

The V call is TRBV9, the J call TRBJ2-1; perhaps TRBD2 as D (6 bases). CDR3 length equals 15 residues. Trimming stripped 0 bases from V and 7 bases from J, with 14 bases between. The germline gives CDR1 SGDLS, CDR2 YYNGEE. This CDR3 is CASSVGGRDGNEQFF. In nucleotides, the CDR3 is TGTGCCAGCAGCGTAGGAGGGCGGGACGGGAATGAGCAGTTCTTC.

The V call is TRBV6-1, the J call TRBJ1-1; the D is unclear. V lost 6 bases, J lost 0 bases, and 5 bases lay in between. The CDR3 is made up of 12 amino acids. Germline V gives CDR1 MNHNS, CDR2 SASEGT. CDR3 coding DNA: TGTGCCAGCAGACATTTGAACACTGAAGCTTTCTTT. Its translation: CASRHLNTEAFF.

This chain's CDR3 is CASSLGSVNTEAFF. CDR3 coding DNA: TGTGCCAGCAGCTTAGGCTCGGTCAACACTGAAGCTTTCTTT. The chain carries TRBV5-4 and TRBJ1-1; D remains unclear. The CDR3 covers 14 residues. Germline V gene sequence: CDR1 SGHNT, CDR2 YYREEE (reference sequence). Trimming shortened V by 2 bases and J by 2 bases, and 10 bases separated the two germline ends.

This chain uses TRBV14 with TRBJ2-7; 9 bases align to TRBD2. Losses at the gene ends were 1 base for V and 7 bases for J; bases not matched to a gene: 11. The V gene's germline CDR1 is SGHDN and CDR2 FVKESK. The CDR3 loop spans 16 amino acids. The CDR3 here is CASSQVGTSPLPEQYF. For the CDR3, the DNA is TGTGCCAGCAGCCAAGTCGGGACTAGCCCCCTTCCGGAGCAGTACTTC. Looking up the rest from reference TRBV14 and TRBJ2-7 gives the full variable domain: EAGVTQFPSHSVIEKGQTVTLRCDPISGHDNLYWYRRVMGKEIKFLLHFVKESKQDESGMPNNRFLAERTGGTYSTLKVQPAELEDSGVYFCASSQVGTSPLPEQYFGPGTRLTVT.

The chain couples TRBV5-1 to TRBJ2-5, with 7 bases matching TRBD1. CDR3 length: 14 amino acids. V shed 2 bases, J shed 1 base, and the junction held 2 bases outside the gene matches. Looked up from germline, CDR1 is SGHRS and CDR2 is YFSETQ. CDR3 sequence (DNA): TGCGCCAGCAGCTTACAGGGGCCCCAAGAGACCCAGTACTTC. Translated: CASSLQGPQETQYF.

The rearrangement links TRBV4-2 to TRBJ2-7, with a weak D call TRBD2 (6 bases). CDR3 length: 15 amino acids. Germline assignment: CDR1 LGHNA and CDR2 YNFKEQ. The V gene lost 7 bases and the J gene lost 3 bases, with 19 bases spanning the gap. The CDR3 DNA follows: TGTGCCAGCAACCGGGACTCCTCGTCTGTCTACGAGCAGTACTTC. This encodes CASNRDSSSVYEQYF.

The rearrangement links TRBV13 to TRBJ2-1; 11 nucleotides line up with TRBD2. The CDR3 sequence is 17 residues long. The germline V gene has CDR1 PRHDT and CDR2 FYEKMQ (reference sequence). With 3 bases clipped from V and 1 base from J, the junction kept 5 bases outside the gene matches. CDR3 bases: TGTGCCAGCAGCTTGTACCTAGCGGGAGGTTCCTACAATGAGCAGTTCTTC. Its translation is CASSLYLAGGSYNEQFF.

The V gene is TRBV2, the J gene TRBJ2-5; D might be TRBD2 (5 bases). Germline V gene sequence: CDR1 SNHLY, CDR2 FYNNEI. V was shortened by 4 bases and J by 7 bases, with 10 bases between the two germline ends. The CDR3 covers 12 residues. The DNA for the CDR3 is TGTGCCAGCAGTGCCGGGGTGGCGACCCAGTACTTC. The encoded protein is CASSAGVATQYF.

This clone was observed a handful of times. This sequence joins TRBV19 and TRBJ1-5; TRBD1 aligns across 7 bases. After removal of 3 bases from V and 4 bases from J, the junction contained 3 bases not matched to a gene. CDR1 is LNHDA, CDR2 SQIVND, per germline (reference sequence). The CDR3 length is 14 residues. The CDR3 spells CASSMGTANQPQHF. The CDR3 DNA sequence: TGTGCCAGTAGTATGGGGACAGCTAATCAGCCCCAGCATTTT.

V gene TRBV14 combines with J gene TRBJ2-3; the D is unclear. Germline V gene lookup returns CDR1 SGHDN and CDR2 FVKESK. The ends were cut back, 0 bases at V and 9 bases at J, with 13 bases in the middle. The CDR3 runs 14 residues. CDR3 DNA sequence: TGTGCCAGCAGCCAAGAACATATGGTGGGCACGCAGTATTTT. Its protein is CASSQEHMVGTQYF.